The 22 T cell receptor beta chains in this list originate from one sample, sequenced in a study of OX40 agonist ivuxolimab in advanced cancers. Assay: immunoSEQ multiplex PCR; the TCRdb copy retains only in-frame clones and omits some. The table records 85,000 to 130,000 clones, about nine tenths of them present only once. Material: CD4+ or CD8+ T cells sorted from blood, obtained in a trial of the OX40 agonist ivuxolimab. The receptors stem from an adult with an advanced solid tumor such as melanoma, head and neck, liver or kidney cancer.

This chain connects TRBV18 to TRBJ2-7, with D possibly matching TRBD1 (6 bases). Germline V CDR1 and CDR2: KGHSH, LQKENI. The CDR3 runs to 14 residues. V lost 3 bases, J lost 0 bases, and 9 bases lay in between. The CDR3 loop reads CASSPDSSSYEQYF. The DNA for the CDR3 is TGTGCCAGCTCACCGGACAGTAGCTCCTACGAGCAGTACTTC.

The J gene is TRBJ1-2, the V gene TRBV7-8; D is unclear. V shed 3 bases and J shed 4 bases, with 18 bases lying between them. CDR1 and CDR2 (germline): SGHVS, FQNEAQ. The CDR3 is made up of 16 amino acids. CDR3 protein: CASSFAMFTKTYGYTF. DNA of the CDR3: TGTGCCAGCAGCTTCGCTATGTTTACAAAGACCTATGGCTACACCTTC.

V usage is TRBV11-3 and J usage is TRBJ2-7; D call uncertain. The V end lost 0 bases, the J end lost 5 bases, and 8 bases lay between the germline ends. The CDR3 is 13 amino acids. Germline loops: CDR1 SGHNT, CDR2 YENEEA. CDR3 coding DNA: TGTGCCAGCAGCTTAGATAACAGCCACGAGCAGTACTTC. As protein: CASSLDNSHEQYF.

In nucleotides, the CDR3 is TGTGCCAGCTCACCAGGTACAGGGAATGGCTACACCTTC. It yields the protein CASSPGTGNGYTF. The V and J genes are TRBV18 and TRBJ1-2; tentatively, D is TRBD1 (6 bases). V lost 2 bases, J lost 6 bases, and 10 bases lay in between. This CDR3 spans 13 amino acids. Germline V gene lookup returns CDR1 KGHSH and CDR2 LQKENI.

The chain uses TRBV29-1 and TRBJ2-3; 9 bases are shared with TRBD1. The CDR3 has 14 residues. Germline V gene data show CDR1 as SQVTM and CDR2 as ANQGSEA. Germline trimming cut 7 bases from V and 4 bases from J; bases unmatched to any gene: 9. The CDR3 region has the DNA TGCAGCGGTTCCGGGACAGGGAGTCCAGATACGCAGTATTTT. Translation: CSGSGTGSPDTQYF.

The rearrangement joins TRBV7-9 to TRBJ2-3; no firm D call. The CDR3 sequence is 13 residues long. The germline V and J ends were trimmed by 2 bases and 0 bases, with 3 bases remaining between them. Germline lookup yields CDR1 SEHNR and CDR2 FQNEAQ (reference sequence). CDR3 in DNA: TGTGCCAGCAGCTTATCCAGCACAGATACGCAGTATTTT. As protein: CASSLSSTDTQYF.

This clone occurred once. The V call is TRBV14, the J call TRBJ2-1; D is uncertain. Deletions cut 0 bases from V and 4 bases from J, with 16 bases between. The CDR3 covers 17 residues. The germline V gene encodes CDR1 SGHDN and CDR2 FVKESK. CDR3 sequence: CASSQDRIPGGYNEQFF. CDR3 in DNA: TGTGCCAGCAGCCAAGATCGGATCCCTGGTGGGTACAATGAGCAGTTCTTC.

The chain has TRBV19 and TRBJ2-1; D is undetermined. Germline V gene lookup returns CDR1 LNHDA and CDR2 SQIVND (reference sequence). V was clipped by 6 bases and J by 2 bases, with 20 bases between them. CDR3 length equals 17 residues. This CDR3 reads CASSAQRSSTAYNEQFF. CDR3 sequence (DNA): TGTGCCAGTAGCGCTCAACGATCTTCCACTGCCTACAATGAGCAGTTCTTC.

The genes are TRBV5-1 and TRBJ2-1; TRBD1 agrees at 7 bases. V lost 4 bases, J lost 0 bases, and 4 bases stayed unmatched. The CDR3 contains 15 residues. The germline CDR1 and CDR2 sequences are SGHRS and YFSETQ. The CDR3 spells CASSRRQGSYNEQFF. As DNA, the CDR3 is TGCGCCAGCAGCCGCCGACAGGGCTCCTACAATGAGCAGTTCTTC.

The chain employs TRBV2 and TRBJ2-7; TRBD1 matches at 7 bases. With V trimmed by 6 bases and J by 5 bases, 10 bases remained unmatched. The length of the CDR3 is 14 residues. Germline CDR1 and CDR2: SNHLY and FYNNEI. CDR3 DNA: TGTGCCAGCAGGTATACAGGGGAGTCACACGAGCAGTACTTC. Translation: CASRYTGESHEQYF.

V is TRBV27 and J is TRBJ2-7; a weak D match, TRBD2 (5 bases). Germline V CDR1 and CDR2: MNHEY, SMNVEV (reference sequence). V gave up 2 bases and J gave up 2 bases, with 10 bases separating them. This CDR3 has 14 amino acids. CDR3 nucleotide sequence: TGTGCCAGCAGTTTAGTAGAGGGCCCCTACGAGCAGTACTTC. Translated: CASSLVEGPYEQYF.

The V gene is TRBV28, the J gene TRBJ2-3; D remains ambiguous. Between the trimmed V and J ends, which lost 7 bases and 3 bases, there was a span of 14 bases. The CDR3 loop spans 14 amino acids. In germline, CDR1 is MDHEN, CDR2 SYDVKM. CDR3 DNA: TGTGCCAGCAAAAAGCATTCGGCGACAGATACGCAGTATTTT. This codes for CASKKHSATDTQYF.

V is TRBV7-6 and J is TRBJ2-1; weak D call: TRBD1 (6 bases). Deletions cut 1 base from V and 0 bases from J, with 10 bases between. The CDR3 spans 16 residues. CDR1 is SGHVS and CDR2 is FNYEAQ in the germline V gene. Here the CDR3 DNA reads TGTGCCAGCAGCTTAGGGACAGTGAACTCCTACAATGAGCAGTTCTTC. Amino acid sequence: CASSLGTVNSYNEQFF.

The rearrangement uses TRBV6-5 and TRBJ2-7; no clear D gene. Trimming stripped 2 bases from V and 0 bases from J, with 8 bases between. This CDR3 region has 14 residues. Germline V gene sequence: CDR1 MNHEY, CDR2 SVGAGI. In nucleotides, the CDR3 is TGTGCCAGCAGTTACGACGGAGCCTCCTACGAGCAGTACTTC. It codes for CASSYDGASYEQYF.

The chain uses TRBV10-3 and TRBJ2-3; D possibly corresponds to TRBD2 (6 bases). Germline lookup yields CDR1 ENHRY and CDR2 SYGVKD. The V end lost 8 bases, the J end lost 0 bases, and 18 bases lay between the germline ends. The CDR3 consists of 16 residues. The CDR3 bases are TGTGCCATCGGGGCCGGAGGGGCGACTAGCACAGATACGCAGTATTTT. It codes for CAIGAGGATSTDTQYF.

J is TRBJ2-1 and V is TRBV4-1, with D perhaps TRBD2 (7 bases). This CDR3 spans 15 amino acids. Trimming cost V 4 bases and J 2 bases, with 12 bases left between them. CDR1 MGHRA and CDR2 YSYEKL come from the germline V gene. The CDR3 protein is CASSLGGGTYNEQFF. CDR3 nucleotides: TGCGCCAGCAGCCTGGGAGGGGGAACCTACAATGAGCAGTTCTTC.

The CDR3 region is CASSSTSGLRGTGYTF. CDR3 in DNA: TGTGCCAGCAGTTCGACATCCGGGCTTCGAGGTACGGGCTACACCTTC. The V call is TRBV28, the J call TRBJ1-2, with unresolved D. There are 16 residues in the CDR3. Germline V lookup: CDR1 MDHEN, CDR2 SYDVKM. V lost 4 bases and J 8 bases, leaving 23 bases between the germline ends.

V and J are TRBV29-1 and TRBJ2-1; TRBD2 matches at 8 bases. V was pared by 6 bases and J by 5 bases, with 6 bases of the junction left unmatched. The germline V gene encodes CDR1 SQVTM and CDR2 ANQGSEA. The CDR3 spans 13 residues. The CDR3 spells CSVRSGGHNEQFF. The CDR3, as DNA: TGCAGCGTCCGCAGCGGGGGTCACAATGAGCAGTTCTTC.

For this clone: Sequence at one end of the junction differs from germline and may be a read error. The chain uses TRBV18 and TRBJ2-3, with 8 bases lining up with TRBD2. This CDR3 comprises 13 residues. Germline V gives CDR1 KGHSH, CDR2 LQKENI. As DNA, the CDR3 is TGTGCCAGCTCAAACCGGACGGGAGGGCCCGGGCATTTT. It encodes CASSNRTGGPGHF.

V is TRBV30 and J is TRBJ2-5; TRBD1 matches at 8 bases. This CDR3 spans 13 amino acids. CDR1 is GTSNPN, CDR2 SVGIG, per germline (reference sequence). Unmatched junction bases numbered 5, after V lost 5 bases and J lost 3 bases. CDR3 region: CAWGGQAEETQYF. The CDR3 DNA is TGTGCCTGGGGGGGACAGGCTGAAGAGACCCAGTACTTC.

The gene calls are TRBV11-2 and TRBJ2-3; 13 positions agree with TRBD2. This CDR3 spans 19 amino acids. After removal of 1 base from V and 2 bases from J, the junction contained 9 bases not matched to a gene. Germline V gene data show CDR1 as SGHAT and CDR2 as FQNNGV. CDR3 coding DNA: TGTGCCAGCAGCTTAGCGGGGAGACTAGCGGGAGGTTCCACAGATACGCAGTATTTT. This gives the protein CASSLAGRLAGGSTDTQYF.

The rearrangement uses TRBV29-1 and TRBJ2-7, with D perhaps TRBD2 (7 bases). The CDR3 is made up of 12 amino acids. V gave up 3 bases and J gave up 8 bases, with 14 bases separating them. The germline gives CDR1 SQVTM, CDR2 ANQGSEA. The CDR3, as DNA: TGCAGCGTTGATGGGGGGGCCGTAAAGCAGTACTTC. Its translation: CSVDGGAVKQYF.